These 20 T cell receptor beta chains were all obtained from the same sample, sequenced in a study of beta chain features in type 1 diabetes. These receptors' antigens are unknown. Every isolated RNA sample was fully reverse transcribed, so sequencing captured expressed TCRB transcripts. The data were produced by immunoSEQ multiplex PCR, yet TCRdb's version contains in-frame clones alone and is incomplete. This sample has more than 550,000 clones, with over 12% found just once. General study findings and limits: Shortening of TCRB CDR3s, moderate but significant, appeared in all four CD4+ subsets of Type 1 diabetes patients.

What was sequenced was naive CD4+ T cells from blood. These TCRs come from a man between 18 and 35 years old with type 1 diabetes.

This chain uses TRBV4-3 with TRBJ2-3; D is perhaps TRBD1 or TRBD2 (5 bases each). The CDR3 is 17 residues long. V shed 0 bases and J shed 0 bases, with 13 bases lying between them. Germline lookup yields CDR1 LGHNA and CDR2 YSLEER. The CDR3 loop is CASSQDRGRLSTDTQYF. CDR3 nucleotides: TGCGCCAGCAGCCAAGATCGGGGCAGGCTTAGCACAGATACGCAGTATTTT.

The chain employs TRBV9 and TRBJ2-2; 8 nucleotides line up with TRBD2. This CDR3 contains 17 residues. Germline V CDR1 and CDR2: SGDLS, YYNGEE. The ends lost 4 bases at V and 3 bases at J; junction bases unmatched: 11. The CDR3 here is CASSSYPGGADTGELFF. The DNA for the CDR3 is TGTGCCAGCAGCTCATATCCCGGGGGGGCGGACACCGGGGAGCTGTTTTTT.

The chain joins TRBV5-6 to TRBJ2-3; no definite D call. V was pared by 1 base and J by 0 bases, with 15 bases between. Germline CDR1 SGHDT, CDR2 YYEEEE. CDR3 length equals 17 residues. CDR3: CASSLPKTGDSTDTQYF. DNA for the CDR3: TGTGCCAGCAGCTTGCCCAAAACCGGCGATAGCACAGATACGCAGTATTTT.

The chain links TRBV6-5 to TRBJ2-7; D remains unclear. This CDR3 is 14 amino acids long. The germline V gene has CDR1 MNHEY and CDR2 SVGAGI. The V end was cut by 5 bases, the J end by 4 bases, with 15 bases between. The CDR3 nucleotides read TGTGCCAGCAGTCCGCCTAGGGATCCATACGAGCAGTACTTC. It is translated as CASSPPRDPYEQYF.

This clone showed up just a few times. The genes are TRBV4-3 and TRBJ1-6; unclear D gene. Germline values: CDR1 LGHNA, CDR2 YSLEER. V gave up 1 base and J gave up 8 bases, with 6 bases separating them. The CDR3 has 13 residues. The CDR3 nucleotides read TGCGCCAGCAGCCAAGCCCGAGATTCACCCCTCCACTTT. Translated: CASSQARDSPLHF.

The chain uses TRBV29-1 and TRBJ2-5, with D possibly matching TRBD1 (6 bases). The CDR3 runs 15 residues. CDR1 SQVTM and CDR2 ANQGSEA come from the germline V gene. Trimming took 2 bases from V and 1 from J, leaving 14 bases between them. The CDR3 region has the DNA TGCAGCGTTGAAAAACAGGGTGTGGGCCAAGAGACCCAGTACTTC. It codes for CSVEKQGVGQETQYF.

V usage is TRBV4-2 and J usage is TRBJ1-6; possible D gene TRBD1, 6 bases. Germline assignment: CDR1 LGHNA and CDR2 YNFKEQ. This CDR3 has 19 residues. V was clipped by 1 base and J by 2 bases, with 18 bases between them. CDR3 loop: CASSQGSAGARAYNSPLHF. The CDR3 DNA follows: TGTGCCAGCAGCCAAGGCTCGGCAGGGGCTCGCGCCTATAATTCACCCCTCCACTTT.

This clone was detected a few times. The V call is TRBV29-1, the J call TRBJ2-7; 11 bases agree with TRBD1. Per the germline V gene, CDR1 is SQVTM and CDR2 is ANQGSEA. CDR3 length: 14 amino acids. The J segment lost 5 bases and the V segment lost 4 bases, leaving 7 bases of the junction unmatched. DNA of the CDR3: TGCAGCGTTGTTGGGACAGGGGGTGTCGACGAGCAGTACTTC. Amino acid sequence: CSVVGTGGVDEQYF.

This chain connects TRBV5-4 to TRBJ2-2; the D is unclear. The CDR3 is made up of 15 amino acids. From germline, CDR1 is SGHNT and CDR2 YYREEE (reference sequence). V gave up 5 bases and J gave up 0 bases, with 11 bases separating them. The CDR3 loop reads CASRITGPNTGELFF. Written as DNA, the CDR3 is TGTGCCAGCAGGATAACCGGGCCGAACACCGGGGAGCTGTTTTTT.

For the CDR3, the DNA is TGTGCCAGCAGTTCACAGGGAAGAACTGAAGCTTTCTTT. It encodes CASSSQGRTEAFF. V is TRBV7-9 and J is TRBJ1-1; tentative D call: TRBD1 (6 bases). CDR3 length: 13 amino acids. CDR1 is SEHNR, CDR2 FQNEAQ, per germline (reference sequence). Deletions cut 6 bases from V and 5 bases from J, with 13 bases between.

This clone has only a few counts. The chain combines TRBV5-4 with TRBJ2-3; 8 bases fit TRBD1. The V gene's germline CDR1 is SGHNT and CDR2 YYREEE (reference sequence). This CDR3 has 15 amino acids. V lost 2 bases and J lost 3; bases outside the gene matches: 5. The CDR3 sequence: CASSFPGDRTDTQYF. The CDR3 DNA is TGTGCCAGCAGCTTCCCGGGGGACAGGACAGATACGCAGTATTTT.

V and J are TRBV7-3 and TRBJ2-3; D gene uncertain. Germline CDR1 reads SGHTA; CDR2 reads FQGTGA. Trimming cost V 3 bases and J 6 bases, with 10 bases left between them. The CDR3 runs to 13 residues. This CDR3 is CASSFWSQDTQYF. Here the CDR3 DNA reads TGTGCCAGCAGCTTCTGGTCACAGGATACGCAGTATTTT.

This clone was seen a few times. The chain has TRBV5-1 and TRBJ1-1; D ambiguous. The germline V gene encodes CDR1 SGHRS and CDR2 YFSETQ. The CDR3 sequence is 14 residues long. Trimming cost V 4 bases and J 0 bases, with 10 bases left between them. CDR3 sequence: CASSPLGVNTEAFF. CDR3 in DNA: TGCGCCAGCAGCCCCCTGGGAGTGAACACTGAAGCTTTCTTT.

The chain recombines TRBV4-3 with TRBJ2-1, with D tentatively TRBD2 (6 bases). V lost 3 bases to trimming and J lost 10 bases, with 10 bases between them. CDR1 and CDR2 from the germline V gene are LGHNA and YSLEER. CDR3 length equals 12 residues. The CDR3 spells CASSQGTAEQFF. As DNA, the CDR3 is TGCGCCAGCAGCCAGGGGACTGCGGAGCAGTTCTTC.

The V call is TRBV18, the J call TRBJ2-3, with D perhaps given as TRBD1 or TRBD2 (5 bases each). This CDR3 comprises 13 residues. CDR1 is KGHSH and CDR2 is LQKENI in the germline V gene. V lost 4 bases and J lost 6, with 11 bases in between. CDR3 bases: TGTGCCAGCTCACTCGGGGCTCGCGATACGCAGTATTTT. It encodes CASSLGARDTQYF.

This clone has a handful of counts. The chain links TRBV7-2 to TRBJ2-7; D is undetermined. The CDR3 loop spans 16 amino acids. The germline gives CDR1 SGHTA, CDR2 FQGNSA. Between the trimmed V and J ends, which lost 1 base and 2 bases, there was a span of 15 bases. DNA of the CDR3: TGTGCCAGCAGCTTAGTCGGTTCGGGTCATGCCTACGAGCAGTACTTC. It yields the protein CASSLVGSGHAYEQYF. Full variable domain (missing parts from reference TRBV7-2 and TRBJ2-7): GAGVSQSPSNKVTEKGKDVELRCDPISGHTALYWYRQSLGQGLEFLIYFQGNSAPDKSGLPSDRFSAERTGGSVSTLTIQRTQQEDSAVYLCASSLVGSGHAYEQYFGPGTRLTVT.

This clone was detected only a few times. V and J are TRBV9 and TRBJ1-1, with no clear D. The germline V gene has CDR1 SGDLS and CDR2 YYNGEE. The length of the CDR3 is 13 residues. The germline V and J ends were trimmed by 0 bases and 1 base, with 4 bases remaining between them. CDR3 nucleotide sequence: TGTGCCAGCAGCGTAGTGTCGAACACTGAAGCTTTCTTT. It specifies CASSVVSNTEAFF.

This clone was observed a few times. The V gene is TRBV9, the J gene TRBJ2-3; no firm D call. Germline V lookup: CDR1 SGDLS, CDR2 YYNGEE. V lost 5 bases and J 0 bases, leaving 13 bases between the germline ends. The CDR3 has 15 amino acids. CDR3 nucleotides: TGTGCCAGCAGTGAAGCGCCTACTAGCACAGATACGCAGTATTTT. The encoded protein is CASSEAPTSTDTQYF.

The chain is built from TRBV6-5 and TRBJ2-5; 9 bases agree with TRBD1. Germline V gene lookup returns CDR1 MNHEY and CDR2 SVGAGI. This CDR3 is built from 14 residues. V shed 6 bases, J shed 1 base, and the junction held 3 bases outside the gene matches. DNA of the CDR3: TGTGCCAGCAGGCTACAGGGGGCCCAAGAGACCCAGTACTTC. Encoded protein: CASRLQGAQETQYF.

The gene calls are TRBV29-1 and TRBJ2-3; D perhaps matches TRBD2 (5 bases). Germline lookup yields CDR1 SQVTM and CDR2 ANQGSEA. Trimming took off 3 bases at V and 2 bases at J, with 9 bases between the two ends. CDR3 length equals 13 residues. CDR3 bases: TGCAGCGTTGACCCGGGGTTCACAGATACGCAGTATTTT. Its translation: CSVDPGFTDTQYF.